This T cell receptor (beta chain) originates from a study of cytomegalovirus exposure and HLA in healthy donors. Across the whole study: Inside one of the first data releases sat around 77 million unique TCRs taken from HLA-typed donors.

The study's findings and limits: A missense variant in DCLRE1C was later tied to TCR beta V- and J-gene trimming. Presence/absence comparisons presumed near-even sequencing depth among donors. Diagnosis of cytomegalovirus status made by the classifier reportedly showed high specificity and sensitivity.

V lost 0 bases to trimming and J lost 3 bases, with 9 bases between them. CDR1 and CDR2 from the germline V gene are KGHSH and LQKENI. The CDR3 covers 14 residues. To note about this clone: What it binds is not known.

Primers for the PCR totalled 60 Vbeta and 13 Jbeta. Here immunoSEQ multiplex PCR was the method, and the copy in TCRdb shows in-frame clones only, minus some. This repertoire shows about 98,000 clones, about three fifths found once; its top ten account for about 4.4%. The clonotype was recovered from a human donor in good health. Sequenced input: PBMCs. The chain recombines TRBV18 with TRBJ2-7; D call uncertain. The chain's CDR3 is CASSPPAQIYEQYF. The CDR3 DNA is TGTGCCAGCTCACCACCGGCTCAAATCTACGAGCAGTACTTC.